The 14 T cell receptor beta chains listed next were all sequenced from one sample in a study of T cells in Graves' hyperthyroidism and ophthalmopathy. Regions amplified from RNA transcripts were the TCR beta CDR3 regions. HTBI primers were the set used in a first-round RT-PCR of the TCR CDR3. TCRdb processed the multiplex PCR reads anew with MiXCR; each CDR3 protein has one entry. The sample carries a few hundred thousand distinct CDR3 sequences, around 45% recorded once. What was sequenced was peripheral blood or thyroid tissue (not recorded which). The receptors originated from a woman between 18 and 30 years old with Graves' hyperthyroidism.

This clonotype was picked up a small number of times. A much larger clone lies one base from this, so it may be a read error. This chain uses TRBV13 with TRBJ1-1, with D perhaps TRBD1 (6 bases). Germline CDR1 reads PRHDT; CDR2 reads FYEKMQ (reference sequence). The V gene lost 5 bases and the J gene lost 3 bases, with 13 bases spanning the gap. The CDR3 is 14 amino acids. For the CDR3, the DNA is TGTGCCAGCAGCGCGGGGGGGGCAGACACTGAAGCTTTCTTT. This sequence encodes CASSAGGADTEAFF.

The chain uses TRBV7-2 and TRBJ1-1; 7 positions match TRBD1. Germline V CDR1 and CDR2: SGHTA, FQGNSA. With V trimmed by 4 bases and J by 4 bases, 6 bases remained unmatched. This CDR3 contains 14 residues. The DNA for the CDR3 is TGTGCCAGCAGCTATGACAGGGTCAGCACTGAAGCTTTCTTT. Translation: CASSYDRVSTEAFF.

CDR3: CASSTSSGTETQYF. DNA of the CDR3: TGTGCCAGCAGCACTTCGAGCGGGACCGAGACCCAGTACTTC. This sequence joins TRBV7-9 and TRBJ2-5, with 7 positions matching TRBD2. CDR1 and CDR2 from the germline V gene are SEHNR and FQNEAQ (reference sequence). V trimming: 5 bases; J trimming: 5 bases; junction bases outside the gene matches: 8. This CDR3 has 14 residues. Combining the CDR3 with reference TRBV7-9 and TRBJ2-5 gives the whole variable domain DTGVSQNPRHKITKRGQNVTFRCDPISEHNRLYWYRQTLGQGPEFLTYFQNEAQLEKSRLLSDRFSAERPKGSFSTLEIQRTEQGDSAMYLCASSTSSGTETQYFGPGTRLLVL.

This clonotype was picked up many times. CDR3 loop: CASSPRGSIPGYTF. The CDR3 nucleotides read TGTGCCAGCAGTCCCAGGGGGAGTATACCTGGCTACACCTTC. This chain links TRBV12-3 or TRBV12-4 with TRBJ1-2; 7 bases map to TRBD1. V was clipped by 5 bases and J by 7 bases; unmatched bases: 10. The CDR3 consists of 14 residues.

This clonotype was seen ten or more times. The chain joins TRBV20-1 to TRBJ2-7, with no clear D. This CDR3 is built from 13 residues. V lost 1 base to trimming and J lost 2 bases, with 9 bases between them. Germline V lookup: CDR1 DFQATT, CDR2 SNEGSKA (reference sequence). The CDR3: CSARVDNPYEQYF. In nucleotides, the CDR3 is TGCAGTGCTAGAGTCGACAACCCCTACGAGCAGTACTTC.

V is TRBV24-1 and J is TRBJ2-4; D possibly corresponds to TRBD1 (6 bases). Germline CDR1 reads KGHDR; CDR2 reads SFDVKD. The CDR3 length is 16 residues. Trimming removed 4 bases from V and 7 bases from J, with 19 bases in between. The CDR3, as DNA: TGTGCCACCAGTGACCTCCAGACACAGGGAGTCAACATTCAGTACTTC. Translating gives CATSDLQTQGVNIQYF.

The CDR3 coding sequence is TGTGCCGGCCTTGCGGGGGTACAAGAGACCCAGTACTTC. This sequence encodes CAGLAGVQETQYF. The rearrangement links TRBV2 to TRBJ2-5, with TRBD2 matching over 7 bases. After removal of 11 bases from V and 2 bases from J, the junction contained 8 bases not matched to a gene. CDR3 size: 13 residues. The germline V gene encodes CDR1 SNHLY and CDR2 FYNNEI.

A remark on this clonotype: The germline gene is not matched at one end of the junction; a read error may be the cause. V gene TRBV4-1 combines with J gene TRBJ2-2; maybe TRBD2 (6 bases). Germline lookup yields CDR1 MGHRA and CDR2 YSYEKL. The CDR3 covers 16 residues. CDR3 sequence: CASSQGGWTDTGGLFF. The CDR3 DNA is TGCGCCAGCAGCCAAGGGGGGTGGACGGACACCGGGGGGCTGTTTTTT.

The chain recombines TRBV7-7 with TRBJ1-5, with D perhaps TRBD1 (5 bases). The germline V gene encodes CDR1 SSHAT and CDR2 FNYEAQ (reference sequence). The CDR3 is 14 amino acids. Here the CDR3 DNA reads TGTGCTAGTTCCCGGGGAGGGGACCACCAGCCCCAGCATTTT. Its translation is CASSRGGDHQPQHF.

V is TRBV5-1 and J is TRBJ2-7; tentatively, D is TRBD2 (6 bases). The germline V and J ends were trimmed by 4 bases and 0 bases, with 14 bases remaining between them. The CDR3 spans 15 residues. CDR1 is SGHRS, CDR2 YFSETQ, per germline. Written as DNA, the CDR3 is TGCGCCAGCAGCCCAATAGCGGAGAGCTCCTACGAGCAGTACTTC. Translation: CASSPIAESSYEQYF.

The DNA for the CDR3 is TGTGCCACCAGTGACCCCGCGGGGACAGGGAACACTGAAGCTTTCTTT. As protein: CATSDPAGTGNTEAFF. The chain combines TRBV24-1 with TRBJ1-1, with 8 bases lining up with TRBD1. Losses at the gene ends were 4 bases for V and 1 base for J; bases not matched to a gene: 7. The CDR3 covers 16 residues. CDR1 KGHDR and CDR2 SFDVKD come from the germline V gene.

A single count supports this clonotype. This chain connects TRBV29-1 to TRBJ1-1, with 7 bases lining up with TRBD1. CDR3 size: 15 residues. The J segment lost 0 bases and the V segment lost 6 bases, leaving 10 bases of the junction unmatched. Germline CDR1 is SQVTM and CDR2 is ANQGSEA. This CDR3 is CSVSRGSDMNTEAFF. The CDR3, as DNA: TGCAGCGTGAGCAGGGGGTCTGACATGAACACTGAAGCTTTCTTT.

Comments on this clonotype: A clone one base away is much larger, so this may be a read error. As the CDR3 is not closed by the conserved phenylalanine or tryptophan, this likely results from a read error. This sequence joins TRBV6-6 and TRBJ1-1; the D is unclear. With 5 bases removed from V and 7 bases from J, the gap between germline ends came to 17 bases. Per germline, CDR1 MNHNY and CDR2 SVGAGI (reference sequence). This CDR3 is built from 14 residues. The chain's CDR3 is CASSEALVILEAFL. The CDR3 bases are TGTGCCAGCAGTGAAGCGTTGGTTATACTTGAAGCTTTCCTT.

At least ten counts were recorded for this clonotype. The chain combines TRBV2 with TRBJ1-2, with D unclear. Trimming shortened V by 1 base and J by 0 bases, and 12 bases separated the two germline ends. Germline values: CDR1 SNHLY, CDR2 FYNNEI. CDR3 length: 16 residues. In DNA, the CDR3 is TGTGCCAGCAGTGAAGGACCGTGGAGACCTAACTATGGCTACACCTTC. This sequence encodes CASSEGPWRPNYGYTF.